This T cell receptor beta chain appears in the sequencing data of a study of T cell changes during pregnancy in multiple sclerosis. Germline lookup yields CDR1 MDHEN and CDR2 SYDVKM. The trim removed 6 bases at V and 9 bases at J, leaving 8 bases unmatched. The CDR3 length is 14 residues. TCRdb's copy holds only in-frame clones and misses some; the assay was immunoSEQ multiplex PCR. Here the sample spans some 8,700 clones, about 89% being singletons. The V and J genes are TRBV28 and TRBJ2-1, with 10 bases fitting TRBD2. This TCR derives from a female donor in good health, enrolled as a control in a pregnancy study. Material: CD8+ T cells from peripheral blood mononuclear cells, obtained in the first trimester of pregnancy. The chain's CDR3 is CASRVGLAVGEQFF. In nucleotides, the CDR3 is TGTGCCAGCAGAGTAGGACTAGCGGTTGGTGAGCAGTTCTTC.